This T cell receptor (beta chain) originates from a study of cytomegalovirus exposure and HLA in healthy donors. Study in general: Later analysis reported that the 95 to 150 validation repertoires shared the platform of the roughly 670 first-cohort repertoires. Study-wide results and caveats: The study found most TCR sequences rare, yet found some public TCRs in many donors. According to a later analysis, TCR clusters from the first cohort tended to co-occur in the roughly 120 validation repertoires.

Libraries were prepared by immunoSEQ multiplex PCR; TCRdb keeps only in-frame clonotypes and omits some of them. The table lists 120,000 to 150,000 clones, almost 90% of them singletons. Remarks on this clone: The antigen is undetermined.

Sequencing input: PBMCs. The origin of this receptor is a woman aged 18-29 years in good health and CMV-seropositive.

The CDR3 sequence is CASSPGTSGWTQYF. CDR3 in DNA: TGTGCCAGCAGCCCGGGTACTTCGGGATGGACCCAGTACTTC. The V and J genes are TRBV5-8 and TRBJ2-5; D perhaps matches TRBD2 (5 bases). The germline CDR1 and CDR2 sequences are SGHTS and YDEGEE. The V and J ends lost 4 bases and 7 bases respectively, with 17 bases between them. The CDR3 is 14 amino acids.